This TCR beta chain was identified during a study of T-cell memory formation after mild COVID-19. Study-wide results and limits: A subset of responding clones appeared in pre-infection memory, suggesting cross-reactive memory joined. SARS-CoV-2 specificity of second-wave clones peaking day 37 was unconfirmed. Clones that got smaller from day 15 to 85 had even CD4/CD8, while clones growing later tipped toward CD4+. Among contracting clones, CD4+ were mainly CM/EM and CD8+ enriched in EMRA.

TCRdb independently ran MiXCR on the 5' RACE reads; one entry per CDR3 protein. Among under 450,000 distinct CDR3 sequences listed, under 15% were seen once. The CDR3 is made up of 16 amino acids. Trimming removed 0 bases at V and 2 bases at J, with 13 bases between. The V gene's germline CDR1 is MGHRA and CDR2 YSYEKL. About this clonotype itself: Its cognate antigen is unknown.

V usage is TRBV4-1 and J usage is TRBJ2-5; D perhaps matches TRBD2 (5 bases). The receptor was derived from a man aged 18 to 30 who had mild COVID-19 (a few samples of this study predate the infection). Cell type and time point are not known. The sequenced sample consisted of PBMCs or a T cell subset sorted from them (not recorded which). The CDR3 coding sequence is TGCGCCAGCAGCCAAGAAGGGAGACTTGGGCAAGAGACCCAGTACTTC. Translating gives CASSQEGRLGQETQYF.